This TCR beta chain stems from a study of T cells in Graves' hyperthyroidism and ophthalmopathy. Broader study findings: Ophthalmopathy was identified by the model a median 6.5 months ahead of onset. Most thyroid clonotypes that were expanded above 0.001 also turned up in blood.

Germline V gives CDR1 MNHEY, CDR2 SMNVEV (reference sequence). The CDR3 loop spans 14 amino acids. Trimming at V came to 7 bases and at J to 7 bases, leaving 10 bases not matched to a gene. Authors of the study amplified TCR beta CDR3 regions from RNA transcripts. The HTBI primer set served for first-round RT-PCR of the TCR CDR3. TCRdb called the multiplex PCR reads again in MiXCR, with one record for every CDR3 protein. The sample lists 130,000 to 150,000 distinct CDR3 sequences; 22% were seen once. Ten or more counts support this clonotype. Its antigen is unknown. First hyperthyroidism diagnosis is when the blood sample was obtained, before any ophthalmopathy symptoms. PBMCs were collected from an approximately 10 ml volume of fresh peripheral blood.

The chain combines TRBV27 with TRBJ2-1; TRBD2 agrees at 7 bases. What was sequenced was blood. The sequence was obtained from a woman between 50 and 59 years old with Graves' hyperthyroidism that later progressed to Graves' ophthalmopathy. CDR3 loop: CASTSGGSVNEQFF. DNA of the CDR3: TGTGCCAGCACCTCGGGCGGGAGCGTGAATGAGCAGTTCTTC.